This T cell receptor beta chain was recovered during a study of regulatory T cells in long-lasting Graves disease. Overall study results and limits: Persistent patients had more shared public clonotypes (about 2,800) than new patients (about 1,000). The sample size was small, and this may have reduced accuracy.

For this clonotype: Its antigen is undetermined.

Investigators prepared the TCR beta libraries by applying iRepertoire HTBI primers and Arm-PCR of CDR3 regions. TCRdb processed the multiplex PCR reads anew with MiXCR; each CDR3 protein has one entry. The sample lists 400,000 to 450,000 distinct CDR3 sequences; 20% to 30% were seen once. This sample's time point: persistent/refractory GD, antithyroid drugs over 5 years with positive TRAb. PBMC-extracted RNA yielded the TCR library. A volume of approximately 9 milliliters of peripheral blood was collected in EDTA tubes. Trimming shortened V by 4 bases and J by 8 bases, and 11 bases separated the two germline ends. Germline CDR1 is MNHEY and CDR2 is SVGEGT. The CDR3 length is 13 residues.

The J gene is TRBJ2-2, the V gene TRBV6-2 or TRBV6-3; possibly TRBD1 for D (5 bases). The sample here was peripheral blood mononuclear cells (PBMCs), taken when the disease was refractory, from a patient treated with antithyroid drugs. The sequence came from a female donor with Graves disease. The CDR3 reads CASSLQASGELFF. DNA of the CDR3: TGTGCCAGCAGTTTACAGGCTTCAGGGGAGCTGTTTTTT.